This TCR beta chain emerged from a study of blood T cell repertoires in COVID-19. Study-wide context: Samples came from the United States, Italy and Spain, spanning acute and convalescent COVID-19. T cells, B-cell-depleted T cells, or PBMCs provided the cDNA or gDNA that served as material.

This CDR3 spans 15 amino acids. The germline CDR1 and CDR2 sequences are SGHRS and YFSETQ. Unmatched junction bases numbered 6, after V lost 5 bases and J lost 2 bases. The authors' processing: Reference gene primer amplification gave nucleated cell count estimates. Generated by immunoSEQ multiplex PCR, the TCRdb table keeps only in-frame clones and is missing some. That table is the source of V, J and clone size, and D and trimming were worked out from the DNA. The sample lists 130,000 or so clones; 86% were seen once. A single count supports this clone. The clonotype originates from a woman aged 60-75 years with acute or convalescent COVID-19. Sequencing was done on a sample of peripheral blood. The chain recombines TRBV5-1 with TRBJ2-5, with 10 bases matching TRBD2. The CDR3 DNA reads TGCGCCAGCAGGCCCCTAGCGGGGGAACAAGAGACCCAGTACTTC. As protein: CASRPLAGEQETQYF.